A single sample is the source of the 18 T cell receptor beta chains below, sequenced in a study of blood T cells in healthy people across ages. A second PCR of roughly 7 to 11 cycles used a sample-barcoded 5' primer and a J-beta primer mix. TCRdb passed the 5' RACE reads through MiXCR, listing each CDR3 protein once. The profile covers 1.5 million to 2 million distinct CDR3 sequences, with roughly 50% appearing a single time and approximately 2% taken by the ten largest. The specimen was blood. The receptors were gathered from a woman in her forties in good health.

The chain uses TRBV12-3 or TRBV12-4 and TRBJ1-2; weak D call: TRBD1 (6 bases). This CDR3 has 15 residues. The V end was cut by 3 bases, the J end by 8 bases, with 19 bases between. The CDR3 bases are TGTGCCAGCAGTTTTACAGGGCCCCAAGCTGGAGGCTACACCTTC. Amino acids: CASSFTGPQAGGYTF.

This clonotype turned up a few times. The V and J genes are TRBV20-1 and TRBJ2-3; weak D call: TRBD1 (6 bases). Germline V gene lookup returns CDR1 DFQATT and CDR2 SNEGSKA (reference sequence). This CDR3 is built from 13 residues. V dropped 5 bases and J dropped 2 bases, with 11 bases sitting between them. The CDR3 reads CSAAGDLTDTQYF. The CDR3 coding sequence is TGCAGTGCTGCAGGGGACCTCACAGATACGCAGTATTTT.

About this clonotype: An end of the junction differs from the germline gene, which may be a read error. The rearrangement joins TRBV29-1 to TRBJ2-7; a weak D match, TRBD1 (6 bases). This CDR3 is 13 amino acids long. CDR1 is SQVTM, CDR2 ANQGSEA, per germline. CDR3 coding DNA: TGCAGCGCTGAAATCACAGGGTCGGGCGAGCAGTACTTC. This sequence encodes CSAEITGSGEQYF.

This clonotype has just one count. The V and J genes are TRBV20-1 and TRBJ2-5; D may be TRBD1 (5 bases). The CDR3 runs to 15 residues. Trimming removed 3 bases at V and 0 bases at J, with 14 bases between. CDR1 DFQATT and CDR2 SNEGSKA come from the germline V gene (reference sequence). The CDR3 reads CSASDWTKYQETQYF. CDR3 nucleotides: TGCAGTGCTAGCGATTGGACAAAGTACCAAGAGACCCAGTACTTC.

The chain employs TRBV5-1 and TRBJ1-6; 9 bases match TRBD1. V shed 4 bases, J shed 6 bases, and the junction held 8 bases outside the gene matches. This CDR3 has 16 residues. CDR1 is SGHRS and CDR2 is YFSETQ in the germline V gene. CDR3 bases: TGCGCCAGCAGCCTGGGACAGGGTTCCCCTAATTCACCCCTCCACTTT. Residues: CASSLGQGSPNSPLHF.

This rearrangement joins TRBV12-3 or TRBV12-4 to TRBJ2-4; tentatively, D is TRBD1 or TRBD2 (5 bases each). This CDR3 has 13 amino acids. Trimming left V 6 bases short and J 13 bases short, with 19 bases between. The CDR3 is CASRRDGYNGQYF. The CDR3 region has the DNA TGTGCCAGCAGGAGGGACGGGTACAATGGGCAGTACTTC.

This clonotype has a handful of counts. The rearrangement links TRBV7-2 to TRBJ2-7; 9 bases are a match to TRBD1. Per the germline V gene, CDR1 is SGHTA and CDR2 is FQGNSA. The trim removed 0 bases at V and 3 bases at J, leaving 3 bases unmatched. The CDR3 sequence is 15 residues long. The CDR3 region is CASSLALDRGYEQYF. CDR3 in DNA: TGTGCCAGCAGCTTAGCCCTGGACAGGGGCTACGAGCAGTACTTC. The full variable domain, with the rest looked up from reference TRBV7-2 and TRBJ2-7, is GAGVSQSPSNKVTEKGKDVELRCDPISGHTALYWYRQSLGQGLEFLIYFQGNSAPDKSGLPSDRFSAERTGGSVSTLTIQRTQQEDSAVYLCASSLALDRGYEQYFGPGTRLTVT.

This chain links TRBV24-1 with TRBJ2-1, with 9 bases that match TRBD1. The CDR3 totals 16 residues. Trimming took 4 bases from V and 7 from J; bases not matched to a gene: 10. The germline CDR1 and CDR2 sequences are KGHDR and SFDVKD. The CDR3 sequence: CATSDPGQGPLNEQFF. The CDR3 DNA reads TGTGCCACCAGTGACCCGGGACAGGGTCCCCTTAATGAGCAGTTCTTC.

The rearrangement uses TRBV3-1 and TRBJ1-2; D remains ambiguous. Deletions cut 0 bases from V and 7 bases from J, with 9 bases between. Germline CDR1 reads LGHDT; CDR2 reads YNNKEL (reference sequence). The CDR3 consists of 13 residues. CDR3 sequence (DNA): TGTGCCAGCAGCCAAGATGGTAAAGTTGGCTACACCTTC. It encodes CASSQDGKVGYTF.

This rearrangement joins TRBV6-2 or TRBV6-3 to TRBJ2-6, with a weak D call TRBD2 (5 bases). V lost 6 bases and J 1 base, leaving 16 bases between the germline ends. CDR1 is MNHEY, CDR2 SVGEGT, per germline. The CDR3 spans 17 residues. The CDR3 DNA reads TGTGCCAGCAGACACGAACTACTAGGGTCTGGGGCCAACGTCCTGACTTTC. This sequence encodes CASRHELLGSGANVLTF.

The J gene is TRBJ1-6, the V gene TRBV7-2, with D hard to call. Trimming left V 5 bases short and J 0 bases short, with 20 bases between. The CDR3 is 19 residues long. The germline gives CDR1 SGHTA, CDR2 FQGNSA. The CDR3: CASSPRAGLRSSYNSPLHF. As DNA, the CDR3 is TGTGCCAGCAGCCCCCGAGCAGGCCTGAGGAGCTCCTATAATTCACCCCTCCACTTT.

The sample holds a few counts of this clonotype. The rearrangement joins TRBV11-2 to TRBJ2-7; 11 bases map to TRBD1. Germline CDR1 reads SGHAT; CDR2 reads FQNNGV. There are 17 residues in the CDR3. V trimming: 2 bases; J trimming: 0 bases; junction bases outside the gene matches: 6. CDR3 sequence reads: CASSLIGGTGGSYEQYF. In DNA form, the CDR3 reads TGTGCCAGCAGCTTAATTGGGGGGACAGGGGGCTCCTACGAGCAGTACTTC.

This clonotype was counted a few times. A junction boundary mismatches the germline segment, possibly from a read error. V gene TRBV7-7 combines with J gene TRBJ2-7; tentative D call: TRBD1 (5 bases). Germline assignment: CDR1 SSHAT and CDR2 FNYEAQ (reference sequence). The CDR3 totals 17 residues. The CDR3 coding sequence is TGTGCTAGCAACACATTAGGGGAAGGGTCCACCGCGAGGGAGCAGTACTTC. Residues: CASNTLGEGSTAREQYF.

This chain joins TRBV7-9 and TRBJ2-3; 8 bases are shared with TRBD2. The trim removed 5 bases at V and 4 bases at J, leaving 8 bases unmatched. Germline CDR1 reads SEHNR; CDR2 reads FQNEAQ (reference sequence). CDR3 length equals 15 residues. CDR3 in DNA: TGTGCCAGCAGCGGTCCGGGACTAGGGGCAGATACGCAGTATTTT. As protein: CASSGPGLGADTQYF.

The count of this clonotype is one. CDR3 bases: TGCAGCGTCGCACGGGGGATCTTCACAGATACGCAGTATTTT. This sequence encodes CSVARGIFTDTQYF. The J gene is TRBJ2-3, the V gene TRBV29-1; a possible D gene is TRBD2 (6 bases). Germline V gene lookup returns CDR1 SQVTM and CDR2 ANQGSEA. Trimming removed 6 bases from V and 2 bases from J, with 15 bases in between. The CDR3 is 14 residues long.

This clonotype occurred a few times. This chain uses TRBV7-2 with TRBJ2-3; 7 bases are a match to TRBD2. Germline V gene sequence: CDR1 SGHTA, CDR2 FQGNSA. Trimming at V came to 5 bases and at J to 5 bases, leaving 10 bases not matched to a gene. The length of the CDR3 is 15 residues. The CDR3 DNA reads TGTGCCAGCAGCCCCGATGGGGGGAGGGTAGATACGCAGTATTTT. The encoded protein is CASSPDGGRVDTQYF.

The V and J genes are TRBV7-3 and TRBJ1-1; D call uncertain. Looked up from germline, CDR1 is SGHTA and CDR2 is FQGTGA. Trimming pared 2 bases from V and 1 base from J, leaving 11 bases between. The CDR3 length is 15 residues. The CDR3 loop is CASSLSGLANTEAFF. In DNA, the CDR3 is TGTGCCAGCAGCTTATCGGGCCTCGCGAACACTGAAGCTTTCTTT. The whole variable domain, remainder taken from reference TRBV7-3 and TRBJ1-1, is GAGVSQTPSNKVTEKGKYVELRCDPISGHTALYWYRQSLGQGPEFLIYFQGTGAADDSGLPNDRFFAVRPEGSVSTLKIQRTERGDSAVYLCASSLSGLANTEAFFGQGTRLTVV.

The chain combines TRBV7-2 with TRBJ2-4, with 7 bases lining up with TRBD1. The CDR3 is 16 amino acids. After removal of 5 bases from V and 0 bases from J, the junction contained 7 bases not matched to a gene. Germline CDR1 reads SGHTA; CDR2 reads FQGNSA. CDR3 amino acids: CASSNRTGLAKNIQYF. CDR3 coding DNA: TGTGCCAGCAGCAACCGGACAGGACTAGCCAAAAACATTCAGTACTTC.